This T cell receptor beta chain is from a study of T cells after yellow fever vaccination. TCRdb called the 5' RACE reads again in MiXCR, with one record for every CDR3 protein. The sample records fewer than 400,000 distinct CDR3 sequences, around a tenth being singletons. In its sample, this clonotype was seen once. This CDR3 has 15 residues. Trimming took 4 bases from V and 4 from J; bases not matched to a gene: 6. Germline V gene lookup returns CDR1 KGHDR and CDR2 SFDVKD. V usage is TRBV24-1 and J usage is TRBJ2-3; 8 nucleotides line up with TRBD2. The specimen was CD4+ T cells sorted from PBMCs, collected 45 days after the yellow fever booster vaccination. This TCR was sampled from a man younger than 35 who received the YFV17D yellow fever vaccine. CDR3 coding DNA: TGTGCCACCAGTGACCCGGGACTAGTGGCAGATACGCAGTATTTT. This encodes CATSDPGLVADTQYF.